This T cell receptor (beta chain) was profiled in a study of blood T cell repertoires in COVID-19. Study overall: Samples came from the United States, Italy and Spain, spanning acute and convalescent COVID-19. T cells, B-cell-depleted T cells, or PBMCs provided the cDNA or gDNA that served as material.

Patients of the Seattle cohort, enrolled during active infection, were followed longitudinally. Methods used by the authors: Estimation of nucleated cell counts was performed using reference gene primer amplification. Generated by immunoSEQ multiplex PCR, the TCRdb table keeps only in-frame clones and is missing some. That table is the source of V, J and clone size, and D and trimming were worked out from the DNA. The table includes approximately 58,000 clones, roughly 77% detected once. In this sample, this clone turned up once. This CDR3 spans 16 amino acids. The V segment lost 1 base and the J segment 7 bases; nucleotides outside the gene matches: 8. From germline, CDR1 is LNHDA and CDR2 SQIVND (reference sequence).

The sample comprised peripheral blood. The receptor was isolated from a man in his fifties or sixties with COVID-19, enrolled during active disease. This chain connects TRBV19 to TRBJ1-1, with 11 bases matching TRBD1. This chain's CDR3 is CASSIVTGQGVSEAFF. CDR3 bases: TGTGCCAGTAGTATAGTCACGGGACAGGGGGTGAGTGAAGCTTTCTTT.